This T cell receptor beta chain was captured in a study of pediatric ulcerative colitis. Profiled with immunoSEQ multiplex PCR; TCRdb holds only in-frame clones, not every one. The data hold 36,000 or so clones, with roughly 73% observed a single time. The CDR3 spans 15 residues. J gave up 2 bases and V 4 bases, and 5 bases lay outside the gene matches. The V gene's germline CDR1 is WNHNN and CDR2 SYGVQD (reference sequence). Rectal tissue came from one to two pinch biopsies taken at colonoscopy. This clone was seen only a few times. This TCR was recovered from a boy under 18 with moderate ulcerative colitis. The source material was gut tissue. The chain carries TRBV10-1 and TRBJ1-3; 7 nucleotides align to TRBD1. The CDR3 DNA reads as TGCGCCAGCAGTGCCCCCGGGACAGCTGGAAACACCATATATTTT. Amino acids: CASSAPGTAGNTIYF.